These 27 T cell receptor beta chains originate from one sample sequenced in a study of Ad26.COV2.S vaccination and SARS-CoV-2 variants. Some clones are missing from TCRdb's copy, which holds only in-frame ones; the method was immunoSEQ multiplex PCR. The table includes about 450,000 clones, 80% to 90% detected once. Treatment described: 15 to 20 received Ad26.COV2.S at low or high dose, single or two shots; roughly five received placebo; per-sample allocation not given. Sampling took place 63 days after the first vaccine or placebo injection. Source: peripheral blood, taken in a trial of Ad26.COV2.S vaccine versus placebo. These receptors originate from a person aged 18-60 years who received the Ad26.COV2.S COVID-19 vaccine or a placebo.

This clone was observed a single time. The CDR3 here is CASSARQASRHEQYF. CDR3 nucleotides: TGTGCCAGCAGCGCCAGACAGGCCTCTCGACACGAGCAGTACTTC. V is TRBV9 and J is TRBJ2-7; possibly TRBD1 for D (6 bases). The CDR3 has 15 amino acids. V was cut by 3 bases and J by 5 bases, with 18 bases left in between. Germline V gives CDR1 SGDLS, CDR2 YYNGEE.

The CDR3 bases are TGTGCCAGCAGCTTCGAAGATACGCAGTATTTT. It encodes CASSFEDTQYF. The genes are TRBV7-9 and TRBJ2-3; no reliable D call. From germline, CDR1 is SEHNR and CDR2 FQNEAQ (reference sequence). Trimming took 3 bases from V and 5 from J, leaving 3 bases between them. The CDR3 contains 11 residues. Supplemented by reference TRBV7-9 and TRBJ2-3, the full variable domain reads DTGVSQNPRHKITKRGQNVTFRCDPISEHNRLYWYRQTLGQGPEFLTYFQNEAQLEKSRLLSDRFSAERPKGSFSTLEIQRTEQGDSAMYLCASSFEDTQYFGPGTRLTVL.

The chain has TRBV10-3 and TRBJ2-7, with 8 bases matching TRBD1. CDR3 length equals 13 residues. Germline CDR1 and CDR2: ENHRY and SYGVKD. V gave up 4 bases and J gave up 6 bases; unmatched junction bases: 5. As DNA, the CDR3 is TGTGCCATCAGTGCGGACAGGGAACGCGAGCAGTACTTC. Protein sequence: CAISADREREQYF.

This clone has a handful of counts. The genes are TRBV6-5 and TRBJ2-2, with D perhaps matching TRBD1 or TRBD2 (5 bases each). This CDR3 region has 15 residues. The germline V gene has CDR1 MNHEY and CDR2 SVGAGI. Trimming shortened V by 6 bases and J by 2 bases, and 13 bases separated the two germline ends. CDR3 amino acids: CASRWDRLNTGELFF. The CDR3 DNA is TGTGCCAGCAGGTGGGACCGACTAAACACCGGGGAGCTGTTTTTT.

This clone was seen a handful of times. The chain has TRBV5-1 and TRBJ2-7; 9 bases map to TRBD2. CDR1 and CDR2 (germline): SGHRS, YFSETQ. The CDR3 sequence is 13 residues long. The ends lost 0 bases at V and 6 bases at J; junction bases unmatched: 1. The CDR3 loop is CASSLGLAAEQYF. CDR3 sequence (DNA): TGCGCCAGCAGCTTGGGACTAGCGGCCGAGCAGTACTTC.

The chain combines TRBV18 with TRBJ2-5; D is unclear. The CDR3 length is 13 residues. The V end lost 2 bases, the J end lost 3 bases, and 7 bases lay between the germline ends. CDR1 is KGHSH, CDR2 LQKENI, per germline. CDR3 loop: CASSPGQKETQYF. Written as DNA, the CDR3 is TGTGCCAGCTCACCAGGCCAGAAAGAGACCCAGTACTTC.

The J gene is TRBJ1-1, the V gene TRBV27, with D possibly being TRBD1 (5 bases). The CDR3 has 16 amino acids. The ends were cut back, 2 bases at V and 5 bases at J, with 18 bases in the middle. CDR1 is MNHEY, CDR2 SMNVEV, per germline (reference sequence). The CDR3 here is CASSLVGHRGLTEAFF. The CDR3 region has the DNA TGTGCCAGCAGTTTAGTGGGGCACAGAGGGCTTACTGAAGCTTTCTTT.

J is TRBJ2-7 and V is TRBV15; 10 nucleotides align to TRBD1. Germline CDR1 LNHNV, CDR2 YYDKDF (reference sequence). CDR3 length: 15 residues. J lost 5 bases, V lost 5 bases, and 9 bases had no gene match. CDR3 residues: CATSARDRGLDEQYV. DNA of the CDR3: TGTGCCACCAGCGCCCGGGACAGGGGTTTGGACGAGCAGTACGTC.

The chain joins TRBV5-1 to TRBJ2-5; 8 positions agree with TRBD1. With 3 bases clipped from V and 5 bases from J, the junction kept 9 bases outside the gene matches. CDR1 and CDR2 from the germline V gene are SGHRS and YFSETQ. The CDR3 is 15 amino acids. The CDR3 region has the DNA TGCGCCAGCAGCTGGACAGGGAGTGTATGGGAGACCCAGTACTTC. It encodes CASSWTGSVWETQYF.

This sequence joins TRBV5-1 and TRBJ2-3; TRBD2 matches 13 bases. J gave up 0 bases and V 4 bases, and 8 bases lay outside the gene matches. The CDR3 loop spans 18 amino acids. Germline assignment: CDR1 SGHRS and CDR2 YFSETQ. In DNA, the CDR3 is TGCGCCAGCAGCCGTACTAGCGGGGGGGCCCCTAGCACAGATACGCAGTATTTT. The encoded protein is CASSRTSGGAPSTDTQYF.

The rearrangement links TRBV6-1 to TRBJ1-2; D ambiguous. The CDR3 is 12 residues long. Trimming cost V 3 bases and J 4 bases, with 6 bases left between them. The germline V gene has CDR1 MNHNS and CDR2 SASEGT. CDR3 bases: TGTGCCAGCAGTGAGCTGGGCTATGGCTACACCTTC. This encodes CASSELGYGYTF.

The CDR3 bases are TGTGCCAGCAGCTTATTGACTGGAGAGACCCAGTACTTC. Translating it yields CASSLLTGETQYF. The chain links TRBV7-9 to TRBJ2-5; D not resolved. Germline V gene sequence: CDR1 SEHNR, CDR2 FQNEAQ (reference sequence). Trimming stripped 2 bases from V and 4 bases from J, with 8 bases between. The CDR3 contains 13 residues.

The chain recombines TRBV2 with TRBJ2-2; 13 nucleotides agree with TRBD2. The CDR3 loop spans 15 amino acids. Germline CDR1 is SNHLY and CDR2 is FYNNEI. The trim removed 6 bases at V and 3 bases at J, leaving 1 base unmatched. For the CDR3, the DNA is TGTGCCAGCAGGGGACTAGCGGGGTACACCGGGGAGCTGTTTTTT. Translated, it gives CASRGLAGYTGELFF. Filled out from reference TRBV2 and TRBJ2-2, the complete variable domain reads EPEVTQTPSHQVTQMGQEVILRCVPISNHLYFYWYRQILGQKVEFLVSFYNNEISEKSEIFDDQFSVERPDGSNFTLKIRSTKLEDSAMYFCASRGLAGYTGELFFGEGSRLTVL.

Details on this clone: This sample includes further DNA sequences coding for the same CDR3. The rearrangement uses TRBV27 and TRBJ2-2; no reliable D call. Germline assignment: CDR1 MNHEY and CDR2 SMNVEV (reference sequence). V lost 3 bases to trimming and J lost 4 bases, with 3 bases between them. This CDR3 contains 12 residues. CDR3 amino acids: CASSFFTGELFF. The CDR3, as DNA: TGTGCCAGCAGTTTTTTCACCGGGGAGCTGTTTTTT.

The V gene is TRBV10-3, the J gene TRBJ1-4; D remains unclear. Trimming took 0 bases from V and 3 from J, leaving 8 bases between them. The CDR3 spans 15 residues. CDR1 ENHRY and CDR2 SYGVKD come from the germline V gene. CDR3 amino acids: CAISESTGANEKLFF. CDR3 nucleotide sequence: TGTGCCATCAGTGAGTCGACGGGTGCTAATGAAAAACTGTTTTTT.

This clone was recorded only once. The chain recombines TRBV9 with TRBJ2-5; D gene ambiguous. Germline V gives CDR1 SGDLS, CDR2 YYNGEE. The CDR3 is 15 residues long. The V end lost 0 bases, the J end lost 5 bases, and 14 bases lay between the germline ends. The CDR3: CASSVESGLGETQYF. The CDR3 DNA sequence: TGTGCCAGCAGCGTAGAGTCCGGGCTAGGGGAGACCCAGTACTTC.

V usage is TRBV28 and J usage is TRBJ1-1, with 7 bases lining up with TRBD1. The CDR3 runs to 16 residues. The germline V gene has CDR1 MDHEN and CDR2 SYDVKM. V was clipped by 6 bases and J by 5 bases; unmatched bases: 15. CDR3 DNA: TGTGCCAGCAGCCTCTCTATGGGAGGGGGCAAAACTGAAGCTTTCTTT. It translates to CASSLSMGGGKTEAFF.

The rearrangement joins TRBV5-1 to TRBJ2-1, with TRBD2 as a possible D gene (5 bases). V was trimmed by 7 bases and J by 2 bases, leaving 16 bases between them. The CDR3 totals 15 residues. CDR1 and CDR2 from the germline V gene are SGHRS and YFSETQ. This CDR3 reads CASRRSVAAYNEQFF. The CDR3 DNA sequence: TGCGCCAGCCGCCGTAGCGTGGCGGCCTACAATGAGCAGTTCTTC.

This chain links TRBV11-2 with TRBJ1-2; 9 nucleotides agree with TRBD1. Germline CDR1 SGHAT, CDR2 FQNNGV. V was pared by 3 bases and J by 7 bases, with 12 bases of the junction left unmatched. The CDR3 consists of 16 residues. The CDR3 DNA follows: TGTGCCAGCAGCTTTAGACCAACAGGGGGCGAGGGTGGCTACACCTTC. This encodes CASSFRPTGGEGGYTF.

V gene TRBV7-2 combines with J gene TRBJ2-1; no clear D. The CDR3 spans 15 residues. Trimming left V 5 bases short and J 0 bases short, with 11 bases between. Germline CDR1 SGHTA, CDR2 FQGNSA. Here the CDR3 reads CASSRIRFSYNEQFF. The CDR3 bases are TGTGCCAGCAGCCGGATCAGGTTCTCCTACAATGAGCAGTTCTTC.

This sequence joins TRBV30 and TRBJ2-7; perhaps TRBD1 as D (5 bases). Per germline, CDR1 GTSNPN and CDR2 SVGIG (reference sequence). V shed 0 bases and J shed 6 bases, with 6 bases lying between them. The CDR3 extends over 11 amino acids. As DNA, the CDR3 is TGTGCCTGGAGTGTAAGGGGCGAGCAGTACTTC. Translating gives CAWSVRGEQYF.

This clone has just one count. The chain links TRBV2 to TRBJ2-7; D is unresolved. Trimming removed 4 bases at V and 3 bases at J, with 10 bases between. Germline CDR1 and CDR2: SNHLY and FYNNEI. This CDR3 contains 13 residues. The CDR3 DNA reads TGTGCCAGCAGTGCCGGACCGAACTACGAGCAGTACGTC. This sequence encodes CASSAGPNYEQYV.

This chain uses TRBV9 with TRBJ2-1; 7 bases match TRBD2. After removal of 0 bases from V and 3 bases from J, the junction contained 6 bases not matched to a gene. Germline CDR1 reads SGDLS; CDR2 reads YYNGEE. The CDR3 has 16 amino acids. CDR3 sequence reads: CASSVGSGTIYNEQFF. The CDR3 coding sequence is TGTGCCAGCAGCGTAGGATCCGGGACTATCTACAATGAGCAGTTCTTC.

This clone was seen only once. In DNA, the CDR3 is TGTGCCAGCAGTTACTCCCGAGGGGGCTCGAGAAACACCATATATTTT. Its protein product is CASSYSRGGSRNTIYF. The chain has TRBV6-6 and TRBJ1-3; 7 bases map to TRBD1. Per germline, CDR1 MNHNY and CDR2 SVGAGI (reference sequence). This CDR3 region has 16 residues. J was trimmed by 5 bases and V by 0 bases; bases with no gene match: 7.

The chain recombines TRBV5-1 with TRBJ2-3; D gene unclear. The V gene lost 0 bases and the J gene lost 4 bases, with 9 bases spanning the gap. Germline CDR1 reads SGHRS; CDR2 reads YFSETQ. The length of the CDR3 is 14 residues. In DNA, the CDR3 is TGCGCCAGCAGCTTGGTCCAGAACGCAGATACGCAGTATTTT. This gives the protein CASSLVQNADTQYF.

V gene TRBV18 combines with J gene TRBJ1-5, with a tentative D call TRBD1 (6 bases). V lost 3 bases, J lost 4 bases, and 16 bases lay in between. The length of the CDR3 is 16 residues. Germline V CDR1 and CDR2: KGHSH, LQKENI. The CDR3 reads CASSPRPGHLNQPQHF. The CDR3 nucleotides are TGTGCCAGCTCACCGAGGCCGGGACACCTTAATCAGCCCCAGCATTTT. Full variable domain (outside the CDR3, taken from reference TRBV18 and TRBJ1-5): NAGVMQNPRHLVRRRGQEARLRCSPMKGHSHVYWYRQLPEEGLKFMVYLQKENIIDESGMPKERFSAEFPKEGPSILRIQQVVRGDSAAYFCASSPRPGHLNQPQHFGDGTRLSIL.

The chain uses TRBV19 and TRBJ1-6; D might be TRBD1 (6 bases). CDR1 and CDR2 (germline): LNHDA, SQIVND (reference sequence). The CDR3 is 17 amino acids. V lost 5 bases and J 0 bases, leaving 14 bases between the germline ends. CDR3 bases: TGTGCCAGTAGTGTTAGAGGGGGTAGCTCCTATAATTCACCCCTCCACTTT. It is translated as CASSVRGGSSYNSPLHF.